Sequencing of this T cell receptor beta chain was carried out in a study of CD8 T cells in Susac syndrome. Germline V CDR1 and CDR2: LNHDA, SQIVND (reference sequence). The trim removed 4 bases at V and 3 bases at J, leaving 5 bases unmatched. The CDR3 has 15 amino acids. A quantity of roughly 0.5 to 1 ug RNA underwent reverse transcription using random hexamers. One entry per CDR3 protein, called by TCRdb with MiXCR from the immunoSEQ multiplex PCR reads. The top ten hold around 0.41% of the sample, which has about 83,000 distinct CDR3 sequences, around 96% seen once. Fulfillment of recently defined diagnostic criteria for definite or probable disease was shown by the patients with Susac syndrome.

This TCR was sampled from a human donor with Susac syndrome. Sequencing was carried out using CD8+ T cells from PBMCs. The gene calls are TRBV19 and TRBJ2-7, with 11 bases lining up with TRBD2. CDR3 DNA: TGTGCCAGTAGTAAGACTAGCGGGATAATCTACGAGCAGTACTTC. This codes for CASSKTSGIIYEQYF.